These T cell receptor beta chains were read from a single sample in a study of blood T cell repertoires in COVID-19. Sequencing used immunoSEQ multiplex PCR; TCRdb keeps in-frame clones, though not all of them. The sample lists nearly 200,000 clones; roughly 84% were seen once. Sequencing was done on a sample of peripheral blood. Receptors originate from a human donor in a cohort sampled during active COVID-19. CDR3s include the opening cysteine and the closing phenylalanine or tryptophan. Fields, in order: D gene, V gene, CDR3 length, J gene, clone size, CDR3 DNA, CDR3 protein. A D gene is named only where the DNA matches it firmly. Size is omitted from some rows. Given values are once, few, many or a class for expanded clones.

d_call: .; v_call: TRBV28; cdr3_length: 15; j_call: TRBJ1-4; clone_size: .; cdr3_nt: TGTGCCAGCAGTTTCCTCGACAGCACTAATGAAAAACTGTTTTTT; cdr3_aa: CASSFLDSTNEKLFF
d_call: .; v_call: TRBV11-2; cdr3_length: 15; j_call: TRBJ1-1; clone_size: .; cdr3_nt: TGTGCCAGCAGCCCAGCTCAGGGGCCGGCCACTGAAGCTTTCTTT; cdr3_aa: CASSPAQGPATEAFF
d_call: TRBD2; v_call: TRBV11-3; cdr3_length: 13; j_call: TRBJ2-1; clone_size: .; cdr3_nt: TGTGCCAGCAGCTTAACGGGAGGGTTGGTGCAGTTCTTC; cdr3_aa: CASSLTGGLVQFF
d_call: .; v_call: TRBV2; cdr3_length: 13; j_call: TRBJ2-3; clone_size: .; cdr3_nt: TGTGCCAGCAGTTATCCGGGCGGGGATACGCAGTATTTT; cdr3_aa: CASSYPGGDTQYF
d_call: TRBD1; v_call: TRBV3-1/TRBV3-2; cdr3_length: 15; j_call: TRBJ2-1; clone_size: .; cdr3_nt: TGTGCCAGCAGCCACGGGACAGACTCCTACAATGAGCAGTTCTTC; cdr3_aa: CASSHGTDSYNEQFF
d_call: .; v_call: TRBV10-1; cdr3_length: 16; j_call: TRBJ2-7; clone_size: .; cdr3_nt: TGCGCCAGCAGTGCGTTAGGGGGTTCCTCTCCCTACGAGCAGTACTTC; cdr3_aa: CASSALGGSSPYEQYF
d_call: .; v_call: TRBV19; cdr3_length: 14; j_call: TRBJ1-1; clone_size: once; cdr3_nt: TGTGCCAGTAGTATAGGGTGGGGAGGGGCTGAAGCTTTCTTT; cdr3_aa: CASSIGWGGAEAFF
d_call: .; v_call: TRBV5-1; cdr3_length: 11; j_call: TRBJ2-5; clone_size: .; cdr3_nt: TGCGCCAGCAGCTTCCTCGAGACCCAGTACTTC; cdr3_aa: CASSFLETQYF
d_call: .; v_call: TRBV7-9; cdr3_length: 15; j_call: TRBJ1-3; clone_size: .; cdr3_nt: TGTGCCAGCAGCCCGCCTCCTGGTAGCGGAAACACCATATATTTT; cdr3_aa: CASSPPPGSGNTIYF
d_call: .; v_call: TRBV3-1/TRBV3-2; cdr3_length: 15; j_call: TRBJ2-2; clone_size: once; cdr3_nt: TGTGCCAGCAGCCAAGTTGGGGGGAAGGTCGGGGAGCTGTTTTTT; cdr3_aa: CASSQVGGKVGELFF
d_call: TRBD1; v_call: TRBV9; cdr3_length: 13; j_call: TRBJ1-2; clone_size: .; cdr3_nt: TGTGCCAGCACCCGACAGGGTAACTATGGCTACACCTTC; cdr3_aa: CASTRQGNYGYTF
d_call: .; v_call: TRBV9; cdr3_length: 13; j_call: TRBJ1-2; clone_size: .; cdr3_nt: TGTGCCAGCAGCGTACGCGGCCTTACCGGCTACACCTTC; cdr3_aa: CASSVRGLTGYTF
d_call: .; v_call: TRBV7-9; cdr3_length: 13; j_call: TRBJ2-6; clone_size: .; cdr3_nt: TGTGCCAGTACAGGGTCTGGGGCCAACGTCCTGACTTTC; cdr3_aa: CASTGSGANVLTF
d_call: TRBD1; v_call: TRBV2; cdr3_length: 16; j_call: TRBJ1-2; clone_size: many; cdr3_nt: TGTGCCAGCAGTGAATCTGTGACAGGGGGTTTAGGGGGCTACACCTTC; cdr3_aa: CASSESVTGGLGGYTF
d_call: TRBD1; v_call: TRBV4-1; cdr3_length: 16; j_call: TRBJ1-1; clone_size: .; cdr3_nt: TGCGCCAGCAGCTTCGGACAGGGGGCACTGAACACTGAAGCTTTCTTT; cdr3_aa: CASSFGQGALNTEAFF
d_call: .; v_call: TRBV7-9; cdr3_length: 16; j_call: TRBJ1-3; clone_size: .; cdr3_nt: TGTGCCAGCAGTACTTTCGGTCGGACTGCTGGAAACACCATATATTTT; cdr3_aa: CASSTFGRTAGNTIYF
d_call: .; v_call: TRBV27; cdr3_length: 15; j_call: TRBJ2-7; clone_size: .; cdr3_nt: TGTGCCAGCAGTTTATTTGGGACTGAAAACTACGAGCAGTACTTC; cdr3_aa: CASSLFGTENYEQYF
d_call: .; v_call: TRBV2; cdr3_length: 14; j_call: TRBJ1-5; clone_size: .; cdr3_nt: TGTGCCAGCAGCCCATCCGGGGGGGATCAGCCCCAGCATTTT; cdr3_aa: CASSPSGGDQPQHF
d_call: .; v_call: TRBV18; cdr3_length: 17; j_call: TRBJ2-1; clone_size: .; cdr3_nt: TGTGCCAGCTCACCGGGGCGCAACGCCAACTCCTACAATGAGCAGTTCTTC; cdr3_aa: CASSPGRNANSYNEQFF
d_call: .; v_call: TRBV7-2; cdr3_length: 14; j_call: TRBJ1-3; clone_size: .; cdr3_nt: TGTGCCAGCAGCTTATACACAGGGGGAAACACCATATATTTT; cdr3_aa: CASSLYTGGNTIYF
d_call: .; v_call: TRBV5-4; cdr3_length: 16; j_call: TRBJ1-6; clone_size: once; cdr3_nt: TGTGCCAGCAGCTTGTCGTCCAGCTCCTATAATTCACCCCTCCACTTT; cdr3_aa: CASSLSSSSYNSPLHF
d_call: .; v_call: TRBV7-8; cdr3_length: 15; j_call: TRBJ1-1; clone_size: once; cdr3_nt: TGTGCCAGCAGCCTATCGTCAACAGTGAACACTGAAGCTTTCTTT; cdr3_aa: CASSLSSTVNTEAFF
d_call: TRBD2; v_call: TRBV6-5; cdr3_length: 16; j_call: TRBJ2-2; clone_size: .; cdr3_nt: TGTGCCAGCAGTTACACGACTAGCGGGGGCACCGGGGAGCTGTTTTTT; cdr3_aa: CASSYTTSGGTGELFF
d_call: .; v_call: TRBV19; cdr3_length: 15; j_call: TRBJ2-2; clone_size: .; cdr3_nt: TGTGCCAGTACCTCGGCAGGCATAGGGGCCGGGGAGCTGTTTTTT; cdr3_aa: CASTSAGIGAGELFF
d_call: TRBD2; v_call: TRBV9; cdr3_length: 17; j_call: TRBJ2-1; clone_size: .; cdr3_nt: TGTGCCAGCAGCGTATTGACTAGCGGGGGGACCGACAATGAGCAGTTCTTC; cdr3_aa: CASSVLTSGGTDNEQFF
d_call: .; v_call: TRBV10-3; cdr3_length: 15; j_call: TRBJ1-2; clone_size: once; cdr3_nt: TGTGCCATCAGTGAGTCGATAGGCGGCGGCTATGGCTACACCTTC; cdr3_aa: CAISESIGGGYGYTF
d_call: TRBD1; v_call: TRBV20-1; cdr3_length: 11; j_call: TRBJ1-1; clone_size: .; cdr3_nt: TGCAGTGCTGTATCGGACAGGGAAGCTTTCTTT; cdr3_aa: CSAVSDREAFF
d_call: .; v_call: TRBV6-5; cdr3_length: 16; j_call: TRBJ2-3; clone_size: .; cdr3_nt: TGTGCCAGCAGTTACTCTTCGGCAGGGTTTTCAGATACGCAGTATTTT; cdr3_aa: CASSYSSAGFSDTQYF
d_call: TRBD1; v_call: TRBV6-5; cdr3_length: 15; j_call: TRBJ2-7; clone_size: .; cdr3_nt: TGTGCCAGCAGAACAGGGACAGGGGGATCCTACGAGCAGTACTTC; cdr3_aa: CASRTGTGGSYEQYF
d_call: TRBD2; v_call: TRBV3-1/TRBV3-2; cdr3_length: 14; j_call: TRBJ2-5; clone_size: .; cdr3_nt: TGTGCCAGCAGCGGGACTAGTCGAGGAGAGACCCAGTACTTC; cdr3_aa: CASSGTSRGETQYF
d_call: .; v_call: TRBV7-6; cdr3_length: 15; j_call: TRBJ1-5; clone_size: .; cdr3_nt: TGTGCCAGCAGTCTTGTGACAGGCAATGGGCAGCCCCAGCATTTT; cdr3_aa: CASSLVTGNGQPQHF
d_call: .; v_call: TRBV7-8; cdr3_length: 14; j_call: TRBJ1-5; clone_size: once; cdr3_nt: TGTGCCAGCAGCCCCGACAGAAGCAATCAGCCCCAGCATTTT; cdr3_aa: CASSPDRSNQPQHF